Listed below are T cell receptor beta chains from one sample, sequenced in a study of CD8 T cells in Susac syndrome. MiXCR, run by TCRdb on the immunoSEQ multiplex PCR reads, gives a single entry per CDR3 protein. The sample has fewer than 200,000 distinct CDR3 sequences; roughly 92% are singletons. The source material was CD4+ T cells from PBMCs. The receptor set was obtained from a human donor in good health. CDR3s include the opening cysteine and the closing phenylalanine or tryptophan. The D gene is left open where the match is weak. Part of the rows lack a size; the others show once, few, many or a class for expanded clones.

TRBV5-1	-	15	TRBD1	TRBJ1-6	CASSPRTGENSPLHF	TGCGCCAGCAGCCCACGGACAGGGGAGAATTCACCCCTCCACTTT
TRBV11-3	-	14	TRBD1	TRBJ2-1	CASSLAGQAREQFF	TGTGCCAGCAGCTTGGCCGGACAGGCACGAGAGCAGTTCTTC
TRBV3-1	once	13	-	TRBJ1-1	CASSQKANTEAFF	TGTGCCAGCAGCCAAAAGGCAAACACTGAAGCTTTCTTT
TRBV28	-	13	-	TRBJ1-4	CAIVGGTNEKLFF	TGTGCCATCGTTGGGGGAACTAATGAAAAACTGTTTTTT
TRBV4-3	-	15	TRBD1	TRBJ1-6	CASSQTTGGGSPLHF	TGCGCCAGCAGCCAGACGACAGGGGGCGGTTCACCCCTCCACTTT
TRBV20-1	-	14	-	TRBJ2-3	CSAHTGGGTDTQYF	TGCAGTGCACACACCGGGGGTGGCACAGATACGCAGTATTTT
TRBV7-2	-	16	-	TRBJ1-2	CASSLDGDRNTYGYTF	TGTGCCAGCAGCTTAGATGGAGACAGAAATACCTATGGCTACACCTTC
TRBV5-6	-	15	TRBD1	TRBJ2-7	CASSSWDRISYEQYF	TGTGCCAGCAGCAGTTGGGACAGGATCTCCTACGAGCAGTACTTC
TRBV4-2	-	14	-	TRBJ1-2	CASSPTDSNYGYTF	TGTGCCAGCAGCCCTACAGACTCTAACTATGGCTACACCTTC
TRBV20-1	-	13	-	TRBJ1-6	CSTKGGSYSPLHF	TGCAGTACTAAGGGGGGCAGCTATTCACCCCTCCACTTT
TRBV28	-	14	TRBD1	TRBJ1-3	CASSRTGGVFAIYF	TGTGCCAGCAGTCGGACAGGGGGGGTATTCGCCATATATTTT
TRBV12-3/TRBV12-4	-	12	-	TRBJ1-2	CASSFQGGGYTF	TGTGCCAGCAGTTTCCAGGGAGGGGGCTACACCTTC
TRBV15	-	17	TRBD1	TRBJ2-3	CATSREGRQGAEDTQYF	TGTGCCACCAGCAGAGAAGGGAGGCAGGGGGCGGAAGATACGCAGTATTTT
TRBV27	-	14	-	TRBJ1-2	CASSSPTRNYGYTF	TGTGCCAGCAGTTCTCCTACAAGAAACTATGGCTACACCTTC
TRBV5-1	once	15	-	TRBJ2-1	CASSLEASLNNEQFF	TGCGCCAGCAGCTTGGAGGCTAGCCTTAACAATGAGCAGTTCTTC
TRBV5-4	-	16	-	TRBJ1-4	CASSLTRGTKNEKLFF	TGTGCCAGCAGCCTGACGAGGGGGACAAAGAATGAAAAACTGTTTTTT
TRBV29-1	-	18	TRBD2	TRBJ2-1	CSVVQRTSGGLSYNEQFF	TGCAGCGTTGTACAGAGGACTAGCGGGGGCCTTTCCTACAATGAGCAGTTCTTC
TRBV15	-	18	TRBD1	TRBJ2-6	CATSRAGTGPSGANVLTF	TGTGCCACCAGCAGAGCCGGGACAGGGCCCTCTGGGGCCAACGTCCTGACTTTC